This TCR beta chain was captured in a study of cytomegalovirus exposure and HLA in healthy donors. Vbeta (60) and Jbeta (13) primers were used in the PCR. Produced via immunoSEQ multiplex PCR; TCRdb's table is partial and in-frame only. The repertoire holds a few hundred thousand clones, with about 80% as singletons. The CDR3 consists of 15 residues. Germline assignment: CDR1 SEHNR and CDR2 FQNEAQ (reference sequence). Losses at the gene ends were 5 bases for V and 2 bases for J; bases not matched to a gene: 6. Study results and limitations: Sequencing depth across donors, presence/absence analyses assumed, was roughly uniform.

The donors (healthy individuals) were bone marrow donors. About this clone: Its antigen is unknown.

Sequenced material: PBMCs. The TCR sequence derives from a girl aged 2 to 10 in good health and CMV-seronegative. The chain links TRBV7-9 to TRBJ2-7, with TRBD1 matching over 10 bases. CDR3 sequence (DNA): TGTGCCAGCAGCCCAGACAGGGGGCGCCCCTACGAGCAGTACTTC. Amino acid sequence: CASSPDRGRPYEQYF.